One and the same sample provided the 24 T cell receptor beta chains below, sequenced in a study of identifying expanded T cells in peripheral blood. Clones were sequenced by immunoSEQ multiplex PCR, and TCRdb holds only the in-frame ones, with some missing. Among 50,000 to 75,000 clones listed, over 75% were seen once. Sequencing input: blood. The receptor set was obtained from a person aged 18 to 70 in good health.

CDR3 loop: CASSIVDRGRYNEQFF. The CDR3, as DNA: TGTGCCAGTAGTATAGTCGACAGGGGGCGTTACAATGAGCAGTTCTTC. The chain links TRBV19 to TRBJ2-1; 10 bases agree with TRBD1. The V segment lost 1 base and the J segment 4 bases; nucleotides outside the gene matches: 4. This CDR3 has 16 amino acids. In germline, CDR1 is LNHDA, CDR2 SQIVND (reference sequence).

The V and J genes are TRBV18 and TRBJ1-3; D is ambiguous. CDR1 is KGHSH and CDR2 is LQKENI in the germline V gene. Trimming shortened V by 3 bases and J by 8 bases, and 26 bases separated the two germline ends. This CDR3 has 18 amino acids. CDR3 in amino acids: CASSPNPAGGVSRDTIYF. The CDR3 DNA sequence: TGTGCCAGCTCACCCAACCCGGCGGGAGGAGTCTCCAGAGACACCATATATTTT.

This clone was seen a few times. V gene TRBV6-1 combines with J gene TRBJ1-1; D is uncertain. The CDR3 is 13 residues long. V gave up 2 bases and J gave up 1 base, with 5 bases separating them. The V gene's germline CDR1 is MNHNS and CDR2 SASEGT. The CDR3 nucleotides read TGTGCCAGCAGTGAACTGGAGAACACTGAAGCTTTCTTT. Its protein product is CASSELENTEAFF.

The chain uses TRBV9 and TRBJ2-4; 13 nucleotides align to TRBD2. V lost 1 base, J lost 5 bases, and 12 bases stayed unmatched. This CDR3 contains 19 residues. Germline CDR1 reads SGDLS; CDR2 reads YYNGEE. CDR3 DNA sequence: TGTGCCAGCAGCGTAAGAGAGGGTGGACTAGCGGGAGTCGAAAACATTCAGTACTTC. Translation: CASSVREGGLAGVENIQYF.

This chain joins TRBV6-5 and TRBJ2-2; 8 nucleotides match TRBD1. The CDR3 runs to 16 residues. The germline V gene encodes CDR1 MNHEY and CDR2 SVGAGI. With 2 bases clipped from V and 4 bases from J, the junction kept 6 bases outside the gene matches. The CDR3 sequence: CASSYGWTGITGELFF. CDR3 sequence (DNA): TGTGCCAGCAGTTACGGTTGGACAGGGATCACCGGGGAGCTGTTTTTT.

This rearrangement joins TRBV10-3 to TRBJ1-3, with D perhaps TRBD1 (5 bases). The CDR3 sequence is 16 residues long. V shed 6 bases and J shed 3 bases, with 18 bases lying between them. Germline V gives CDR1 ENHRY, CDR2 SYGVKD. The CDR3 DNA reads as TGTGCCATCAGGGGCGTGCGGGACCAAGGTGGAAACACCATATATTTT. Translated: CAIRGVRDQGGNTIYF.

The chain combines TRBV5-6 with TRBJ1-3; the D gene is possibly TRBD1 (6 bases). The CDR3 is made up of 15 amino acids. CDR1 and CDR2 from the germline V gene are SGHDT and YYEEEE. The V and J ends lost 2 bases and 2 bases respectively, with 11 bases between them. The CDR3, as DNA: TGTGCCAGCAGCTTTGCAGGGGACCCTGGAAACACCATATATTTT. Translation gives CASSFAGDPGNTIYF.

This clone was seen a few times. In nucleotides, the CDR3 is TGCGCCAGCAGCCAAGATGGGGCCAGCTCTGGGGCCAACGTCCTGACTTTC. This codes for CASSQDGASSGANVLTF. The chain recombines TRBV4-3 with TRBJ2-6; possibly TRBD1 for D (5 bases). The germline V and J ends were trimmed by 0 bases and 0 bases, with 9 bases remaining between them. The germline CDR1 and CDR2 sequences are LGHNA and YSLEER. The CDR3 has 17 amino acids.

V is TRBV28 and J is TRBJ1-5; D remains ambiguous. In germline, CDR1 is MDHEN, CDR2 SYDVKM. CDR3 length: 12 amino acids. V lost 10 bases to trimming and J lost 5 bases, with 12 bases between them. CDR3 sequence (DNA): TGTGCCACCCTGGCCCTAGATCAGCCCCAGCATTTT. It is translated as CATLALDQPQHF.

The genes are TRBV7-7 and TRBJ2-1; D possibly corresponds to TRBD2 (5 bases). Trimming took off 5 bases at V and 5 bases at J, with 16 bases between the two ends. This CDR3 comprises 15 residues. Germline CDR1 is SSHAT and CDR2 is FNYEAQ (reference sequence). The CDR3: CASSPDYSLHNEQFF. DNA for the CDR3: TGTGCCAGCAGCCCCGACTATTCACTACACAATGAGCAGTTCTTC.

The rearrangement uses TRBV4-1 and TRBJ1-6; no clear D gene. Germline V CDR1 and CDR2: MGHRA, YSYEKL. This CDR3 comprises 15 residues. Trimming stripped 0 bases from V and 7 bases from J, with 10 bases between. Written as DNA, the CDR3 is TGCGCCAGCAGCCAAGAGGCCGCCCGGAATTCACCCCTCCACTTT. Amino acids: CASSQEAARNSPLHF.

The V call is TRBV6-1, the J call TRBJ2-1, with 9 bases lining up with TRBD2. In germline, CDR1 is MNHNS, CDR2 SASEGT. Losses at the gene ends were 8 bases for V and 6 bases for J; bases not matched to a gene: 11. The CDR3 length is 15 residues. CDR3 protein: CASSHSGGSFNEQFF. In DNA, the CDR3 is TGTGCCAGCTCCCATAGCGGGGGTAGTTTCAATGAGCAGTTCTTC.

The gene calls are TRBV13 and TRBJ2-3, with a possible D match to TRBD1 (6 bases). Trimming removed 3 bases from V and 3 bases from J, with 16 bases in between. Germline V gives CDR1 PRHDT, CDR2 FYEKMQ (reference sequence). This CDR3 has 16 residues. CDR3 loop: CASSFYPPGQTDTQYF. In DNA, the CDR3 is TGTGCCAGCAGCTTTTATCCCCCGGGACAAACAGATACGCAGTATTTT.

This clone has only a few counts. This rearrangement joins TRBV19 to TRBJ1-2; no clear D gene. Deletions cut 0 bases from V and 7 bases from J, with 12 bases between. The CDR3 length is 14 residues. Germline values: CDR1 LNHDA, CDR2 SQIVND (reference sequence). The CDR3 region is CASSIDLTAPGYTF. The CDR3 coding sequence is TGTGCCAGTAGTATAGACCTGACCGCGCCTGGCTACACCTTC. The full variable domain, in which reference TRBV19 and TRBJ1-2 provide the parts outside the CDR3, is DGGITQSPKYLFRKEGQNVTLSCEQNLNHDAMYWYRQDPGQGLRLIYYSQIVNDFQKGDIAEGYSVSREKKESFPLTVTSAQKNPTAFYLCASSIDLTAPGYTFGSGTRLTVV.

The CDR3 region is CASSPRMDGANTGELFF. In DNA form, the CDR3 reads TGTGCCAGCTCACCCCGAATGGACGGGGCGAACACCGGGGAGCTGTTTTTT. The chain has TRBV18 and TRBJ2-2; D perhaps matches TRBD2 (5 bases). This CDR3 spans 17 amino acids. V gave up 3 bases and J gave up 0 bases, with 14 bases separating them. Germline CDR1 KGHSH, CDR2 LQKENI.

This chain joins TRBV21-1 and TRBJ2-4; the D call in the table, TRBD2, was not verified against the DNA. TRBV21-1 is assigned pseudogene status. This CDR3 contains 18 residues. The CDR3 here is CASSKVPGLALAKNIQYF. CDR3 nucleotide sequence: TGTGCCAGCAGCAAAGTCCCCGGACTAGCGTTAGCCAAAAACATTCAGTACTTC.

About this clone: The limits of the CDR3 on the DNA are not certain, so only TCRdb's listed CDR3 is given. The chain is built from TRBV28 and TRBJ2-4; the D call in the table, TRBD1, was not verified against the DNA. The CDR3 is 11 residues long, counting both termini. Germline V gene data show CDR1 as MDHEN and CDR2 as SYDVKM. CDR3: CASSSSDSGYF.

The rearrangement joins TRBV29-1 to TRBJ2-7; TRBD2 agrees at 8 bases. The CDR3 loop spans 13 amino acids. Germline lookup yields CDR1 SQVTM and CDR2 ANQGSEA. Trimming took 8 bases from V and 2 from J; bases not matched to a gene: 8. The CDR3 coding sequence is TGCAGCACAAAGACTAGCGCGGCCTACGAGCAGTACTTC. This encodes CSTKTSAAYEQYF.

The chain recombines TRBV28 with TRBJ2-7; TRBD2 aligns across 8 bases. This CDR3 is 16 amino acids long. V was clipped by 5 bases and J by 2 bases; unmatched bases: 11. The germline V gene has CDR1 MDHEN and CDR2 SYDVKM. CDR3 amino acids: CASSLPLGGGTYEQYF. The CDR3 DNA is TGTGCCAGCAGTCTACCCCTCGGCGGGGGGACCTACGAGCAGTACTTC. The whole variable domain, remainder taken from reference TRBV28 and TRBJ2-7, is DVKVTQSSRYLVKRTGEKVFLECVQDMDHENMFWYRQDPGLGLRLIYFSYDVKMKEKGDIPEGYSVSREKKERFSLILESASTNQTSMYLCASSLPLGGGTYEQYFGPGTRLTVT.

The chain links TRBV25-1 to TRBJ1-2; 9 bases are shared with TRBD1. The V gene's germline CDR1 is MGHDK and CDR2 SYGVNS. CDR3 length: 15 residues. V was clipped by 4 bases and J by 2 bases; unmatched bases: 5. CDR3 sequence: CASSGPGQGNYGYTF. In DNA, the CDR3 is TGTGCCAGCAGTGGTCCGGGACAGGGAAACTATGGCTACACCTTC.

This clone is a singleton in its sample. The rearrangement joins TRBV27 to TRBJ2-7; D may be TRBD1 (6 bases). Germline V gene lookup returns CDR1 MNHEY and CDR2 SMNVEV (reference sequence). The CDR3 has 14 residues. Trimming removed 3 bases from V and 0 bases from J, with 9 bases in between. CDR3 nucleotides: TGTGCCAGCAGTTTTGGACAGACCTCCTACGAGCAGTACTTC. Protein sequence: CASSFGQTSYEQYF.

This rearrangement joins TRBV7-9 to TRBJ2-1; D is unresolved. CDR1 is SEHNR, CDR2 FQNEAQ, per germline (reference sequence). V shed 5 bases and J shed 6 bases, with 11 bases lying between them. CDR3 size: 13 residues. This CDR3 is CASSPNTSNEQFF. The DNA of the CDR3 is TGTGCCAGCAGCCCTAACACGAGCAATGAGCAGTTCTTC. The complete variable domain, with remaining parts taken from reference TRBV7-9 and TRBJ2-1, reads DTGVSQNPRHKITKRGQNVTFRCDPISEHNRLYWYRQTLGQGPEFLTYFQNEAQLEKSRLLSDRFSAERPKGSFSTLEIQRTEQGDSAMYLCASSPNTSNEQFFGPGTRLTVL.

J is TRBJ1-3 and V is TRBV5-1; 12 nucleotides line up with TRBD1. This CDR3 is 19 amino acids long. Germline CDR1 SGHRS, CDR2 YFSETQ. J gave up 0 bases and V 3 bases, and 10 bases lay outside the gene matches. This chain's CDR3 is CASSWTTGTGGHSGNTIYF. The CDR3 DNA follows: TGCGCCAGCAGCTGGACAACCGGGACAGGGGGCCACTCTGGAAACACCATATATTTT.

The chain joins TRBV6-1 to TRBJ2-6, with a tentative D call TRBD1 (6 bases). Germline CDR1 and CDR2: MNHNS and SASEGT. The V end was cut by 7 bases, the J end by 0 bases, with 10 bases between. The CDR3 has 15 amino acids. CDR3 loop: CASMTGDSGANVLTF. The CDR3 DNA follows: TGTGCCAGCATGACAGGAGACTCTGGGGCCAACGTCCTGACTTTC.